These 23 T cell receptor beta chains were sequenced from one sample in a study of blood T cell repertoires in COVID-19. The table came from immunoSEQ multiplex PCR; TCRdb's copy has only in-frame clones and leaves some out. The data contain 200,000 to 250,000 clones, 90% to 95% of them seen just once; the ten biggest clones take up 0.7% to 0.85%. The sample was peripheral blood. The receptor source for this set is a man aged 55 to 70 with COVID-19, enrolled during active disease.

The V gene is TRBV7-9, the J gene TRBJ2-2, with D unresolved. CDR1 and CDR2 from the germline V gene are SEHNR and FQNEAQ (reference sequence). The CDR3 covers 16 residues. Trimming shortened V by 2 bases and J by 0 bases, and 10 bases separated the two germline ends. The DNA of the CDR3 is TGTGCCAGCAGCTTAAATCTGGCAGCGAACACCGGGGAGCTGTTTTTT. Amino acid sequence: CASSLNLAANTGELFF.

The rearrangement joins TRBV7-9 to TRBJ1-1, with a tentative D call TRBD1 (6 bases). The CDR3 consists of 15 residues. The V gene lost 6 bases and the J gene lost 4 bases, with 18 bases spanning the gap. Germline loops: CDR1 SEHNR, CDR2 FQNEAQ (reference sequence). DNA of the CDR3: TGTGCCAGCAGTAGTTCGGGGGGCCGGGGCACTGAAGCTTTCTTT. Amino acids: CASSSSGGRGTEAFF.

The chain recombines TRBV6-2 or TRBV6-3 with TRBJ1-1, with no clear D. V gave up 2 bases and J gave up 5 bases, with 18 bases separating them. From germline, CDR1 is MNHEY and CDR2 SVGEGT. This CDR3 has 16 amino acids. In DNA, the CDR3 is TGTGCCAGCAGTTACAGCTGGGCCCTCAAAAGTACTGAAGCTTTCTTT. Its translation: CASSYSWALKSTEAFF.

CDR3 DNA: TGCGCCAGCAGCGGACAGGGGCTGAACACTGAAGCTTTCTTT. Protein sequence: CASSGQGLNTEAFF. This chain joins TRBV5-1 and TRBJ1-1; the match to TRBD1 covers 9 bases. The V segment lost 4 bases and the J segment 0 bases; nucleotides outside the gene matches: 1. The length of the CDR3 is 14 residues. From germline, CDR1 is SGHRS and CDR2 YFSETQ.

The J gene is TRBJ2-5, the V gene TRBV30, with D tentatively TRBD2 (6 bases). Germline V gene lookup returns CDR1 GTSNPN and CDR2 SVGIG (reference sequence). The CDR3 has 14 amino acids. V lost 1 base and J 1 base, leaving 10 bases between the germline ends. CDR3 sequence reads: CAWSGSSGQETQYF. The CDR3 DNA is TGTGCCTGGAGTGGGAGTAGCGGCCAAGAGACCCAGTACTTC.

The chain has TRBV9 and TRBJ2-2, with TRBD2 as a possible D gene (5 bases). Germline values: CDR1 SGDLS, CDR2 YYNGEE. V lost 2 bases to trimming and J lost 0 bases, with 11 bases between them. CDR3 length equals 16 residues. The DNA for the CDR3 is TGTGCCAGCAGCGTGTCAGGAGGTTCGAACACCGGGGAGCTGTTTTTT. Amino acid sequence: CASSVSGGSNTGELFF.

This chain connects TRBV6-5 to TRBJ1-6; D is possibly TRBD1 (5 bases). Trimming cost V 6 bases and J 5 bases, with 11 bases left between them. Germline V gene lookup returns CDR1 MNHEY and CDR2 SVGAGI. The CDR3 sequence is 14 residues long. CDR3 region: CASSQGYDNSPLHF. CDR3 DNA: TGTGCCAGCAGCCAGGGTTATGATAATTCACCCCTCCACTTT.

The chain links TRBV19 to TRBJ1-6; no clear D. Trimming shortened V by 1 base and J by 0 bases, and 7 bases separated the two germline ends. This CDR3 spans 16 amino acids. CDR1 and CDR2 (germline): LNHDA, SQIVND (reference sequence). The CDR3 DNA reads TGTGCCAGTAGTATAGGAGTTGGCTCCTATAATTCACCCCTCCACTTT. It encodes CASSIGVGSYNSPLHF.

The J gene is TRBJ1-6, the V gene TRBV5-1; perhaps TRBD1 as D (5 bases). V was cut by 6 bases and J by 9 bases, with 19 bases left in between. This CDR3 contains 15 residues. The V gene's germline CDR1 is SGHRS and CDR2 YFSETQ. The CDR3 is CASTLAGGGRSPLHF. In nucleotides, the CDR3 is TGCGCCAGCACCCTGGCGGGGGGGGGACGTTCACCCCTCCACTTT.

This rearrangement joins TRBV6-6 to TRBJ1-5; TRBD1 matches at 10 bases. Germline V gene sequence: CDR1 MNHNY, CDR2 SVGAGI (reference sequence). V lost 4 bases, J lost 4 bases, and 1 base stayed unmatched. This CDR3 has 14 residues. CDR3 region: CASSWGQGNQPQHF. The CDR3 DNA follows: TGTGCCAGCAGTTGGGGACAGGGGAATCAGCCCCAGCATTTT.

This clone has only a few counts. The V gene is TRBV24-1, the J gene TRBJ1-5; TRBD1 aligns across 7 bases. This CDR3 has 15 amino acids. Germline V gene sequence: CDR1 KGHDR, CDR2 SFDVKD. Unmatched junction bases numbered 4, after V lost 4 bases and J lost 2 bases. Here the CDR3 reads CATSDTTGGNQPQHF. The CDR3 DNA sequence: TGTGCCACCAGTGACACAACAGGGGGCAATCAGCCCCAGCATTTT.

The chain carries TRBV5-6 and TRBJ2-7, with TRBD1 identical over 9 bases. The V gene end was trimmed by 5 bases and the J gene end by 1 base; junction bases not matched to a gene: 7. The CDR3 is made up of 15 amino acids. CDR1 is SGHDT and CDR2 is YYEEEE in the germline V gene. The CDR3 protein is CASRGTGGGSYEQYF. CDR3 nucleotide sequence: TGTGCCAGCAGGGGTACAGGGGGCGGATCCTACGAGCAGTACTTC.

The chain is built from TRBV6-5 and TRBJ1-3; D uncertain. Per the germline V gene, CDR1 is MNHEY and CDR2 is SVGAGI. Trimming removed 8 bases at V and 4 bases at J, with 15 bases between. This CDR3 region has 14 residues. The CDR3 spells CASGPGGGGNTIYF. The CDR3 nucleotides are TGTGCCAGCGGACCAGGTGGAGGGGGAAACACCATATATTTT.

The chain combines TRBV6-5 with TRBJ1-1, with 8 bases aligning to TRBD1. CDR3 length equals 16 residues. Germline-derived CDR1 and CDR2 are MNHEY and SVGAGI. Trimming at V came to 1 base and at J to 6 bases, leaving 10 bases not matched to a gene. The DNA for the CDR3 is TGTGCCAGCAGTTACTTGACTCAGGGGGCGGTCTCTGAAGCTTTCTTT. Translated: CASSYLTQGAVSEAFF.

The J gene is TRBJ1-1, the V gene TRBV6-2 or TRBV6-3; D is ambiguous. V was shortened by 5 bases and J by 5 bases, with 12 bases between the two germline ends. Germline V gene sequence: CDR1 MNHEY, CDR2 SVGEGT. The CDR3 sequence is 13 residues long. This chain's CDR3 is CASSIQRLTEAFF. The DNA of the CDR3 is TGTGCCAGCAGTATCCAGAGACTTACTGAAGCTTTCTTT.

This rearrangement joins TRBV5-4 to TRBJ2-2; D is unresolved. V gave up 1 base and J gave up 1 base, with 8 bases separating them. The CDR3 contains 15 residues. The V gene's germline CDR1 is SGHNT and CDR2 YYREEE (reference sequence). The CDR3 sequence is CASSLISRNTGELFF. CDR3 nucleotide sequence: TGTGCCAGCAGCTTGATTAGTCGGAACACCGGGGAGCTGTTTTTT. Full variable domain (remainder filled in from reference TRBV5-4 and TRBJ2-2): ETGVTQSPTHLIKTRGQQVTLRCSSQSGHNTVSWYQQALGQGPQFIFQYYREEENGRGNFPPRFSGLQFPNYSSELNVNALELDDSALYLCASSLISRNTGELFFGEGSRLTVL.

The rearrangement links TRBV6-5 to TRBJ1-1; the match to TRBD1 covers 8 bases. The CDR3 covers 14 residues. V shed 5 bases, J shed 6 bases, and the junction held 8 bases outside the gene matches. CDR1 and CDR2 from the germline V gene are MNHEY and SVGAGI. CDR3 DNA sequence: TGTGCCAGCAGTCCCTCGACAGGGGCGGCTGAAGCTTTCTTT. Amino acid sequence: CASSPSTGAAEAFF.

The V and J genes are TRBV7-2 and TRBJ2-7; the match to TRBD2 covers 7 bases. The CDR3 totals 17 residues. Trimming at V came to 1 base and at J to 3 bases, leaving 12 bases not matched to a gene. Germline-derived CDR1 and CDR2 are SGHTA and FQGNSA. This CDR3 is CASSLEGVAGINYEQYF. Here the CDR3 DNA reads TGTGCCAGCAGCTTAGAAGGGGTAGCGGGCATCAACTACGAGCAGTACTTC. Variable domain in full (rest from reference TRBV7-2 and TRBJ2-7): GAGVSQSPSNKVTEKGKDVELRCDPISGHTALYWYRQSLGQGLEFLIYFQGNSAPDKSGLPSDRFSAERTGGSVSTLTIQRTQQEDSAVYLCASSLEGVAGINYEQYFGPGTRLTVT.

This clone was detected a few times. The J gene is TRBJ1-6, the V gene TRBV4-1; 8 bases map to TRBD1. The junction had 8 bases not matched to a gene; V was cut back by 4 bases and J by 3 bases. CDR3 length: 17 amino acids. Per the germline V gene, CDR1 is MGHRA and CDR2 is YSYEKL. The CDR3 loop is CASSPMAGGYYNSPLHF. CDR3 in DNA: TGCGCCAGCAGCCCCATGGCAGGGGGCTACTATAATTCACCCCTCCACTTT.

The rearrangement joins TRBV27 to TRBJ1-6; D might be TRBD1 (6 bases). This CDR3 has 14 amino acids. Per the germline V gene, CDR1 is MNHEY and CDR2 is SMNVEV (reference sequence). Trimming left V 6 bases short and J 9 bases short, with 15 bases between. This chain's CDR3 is CASRRTRGASPLHF. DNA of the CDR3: TGTGCCAGCAGACGCACCAGGGGCGCTTCACCCCTCCACTTT.

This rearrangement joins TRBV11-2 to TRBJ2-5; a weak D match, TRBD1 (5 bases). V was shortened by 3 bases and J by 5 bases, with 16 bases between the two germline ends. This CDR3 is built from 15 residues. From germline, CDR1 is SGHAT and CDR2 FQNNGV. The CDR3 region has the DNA TGTGCCAGCAGCTTCCAGAGTCAGGGTTATGAGACCCAGTACTTC. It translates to CASSFQSQGYETQYF.

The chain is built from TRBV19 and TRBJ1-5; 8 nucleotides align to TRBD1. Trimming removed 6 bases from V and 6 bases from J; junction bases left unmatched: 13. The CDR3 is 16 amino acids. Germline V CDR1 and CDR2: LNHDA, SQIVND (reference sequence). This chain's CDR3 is CASRPQQGVLSQPQHF. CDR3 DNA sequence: TGTGCCAGTAGGCCTCAACAGGGGGTTCTGAGTCAGCCCCAGCATTTT. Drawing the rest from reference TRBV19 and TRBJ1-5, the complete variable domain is DGGITQSPKYLFRKEGQNVTLSCEQNLNHDAMYWYRQDPGQGLRLIYYSQIVNDFQKGDIAEGYSVSREKKESFPLTVTSAQKNPTAFYLCASRPQQGVLSQPQHFGDGTRLSIL.

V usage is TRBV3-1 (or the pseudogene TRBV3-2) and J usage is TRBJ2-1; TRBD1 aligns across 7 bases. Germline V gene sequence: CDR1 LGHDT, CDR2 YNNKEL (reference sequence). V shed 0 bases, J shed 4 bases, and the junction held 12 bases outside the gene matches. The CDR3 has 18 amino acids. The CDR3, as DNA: TGTGCCAGCAGCCAAGATGGCGAGGGGGCGAGCCCTTACAATGAGCAGTTCTTC. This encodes CASSQDGEGASPYNEQFF.